The clone carrying this T cell receptor beta chain was picked up many times. Its cognate antigen is unknown. This sample was included in a study of T cell repertoires in cytomegalovirus infection. Looking at the study overall: Both recently identified HLA-C-restricted and well-studied HLA-B-restricted CMV epitopes were used in the study. Public TCR beta signatures marked donors with CMV infection and the matching HLA.

Study outcomes and limitations: What dominated the ex vivo response were HLA-C-restricted CMV-specific TCR beta clonotypes. The cumulative frequency of public TCR beta families identified carriers of CMV plus the relevant HLA.

TCRdb re-analysed the reads in MiXCR, keeping a single row per CDR3 protein. Of around 310,000 distinct CDR3 sequences listed, almost 30% are singletons. The CDR3 length is 14 residues. Germline CDR1 SGHTA, CDR2 FQGNSA. Trimming took 3 bases from V and 5 from J, leaving 13 bases between them. The rearrangement joins TRBV7-2 to TRBJ2-5; D remains ambiguous. This sample comprised cultured PBMCs, obtained from culture after CMV antigen stimulation. The origin of this receptor is a human donor in good health (CMV status not recorded). Some clones in this sample may be carry-over from other donors' samples. CDR3 protein: CASSFSNGGETQYF. The CDR3 bases are TGTGCCAGCAGCTTCTCTAACGGTGGGGAGACCCAGTACTTC.